Shown below are 5 T cell receptor beta chains from a single sample sequenced in a study of cytomegalovirus exposure and HLA in healthy donors. PCR amplification relied on 60 Vbeta primers (plus 13 Jbeta primers). Generated by immunoSEQ multiplex PCR, the TCRdb table keeps only in-frame clones and is missing some. This sample has fewer than 200,000 clones; about 85% occur once, and the top ten carry around 1%. The sample taken for sequencing was PBMCs. The receptor set was obtained from a boy aged 2 to 10 in good health and CMV-seronegative.

The rearrangement links TRBV10-1 to TRBJ2-7; TRBD2 agrees at 10 bases. The ends lost 10 bases at V and 3 bases at J; junction bases unmatched: 9. This CDR3 is built from 14 residues. Germline V gene lookup returns CDR1 WNHNN and CDR2 SYGVQD (reference sequence). For the CDR3, the DNA is TGCGCCACCACGGACGGGACTAGCGTCTACGAGCAGTACTTC. This codes for CATTDGTSVYEQYF.

The table lists this clone with a few counts. The rearrangement uses TRBV2 and TRBJ1-4; 7 nucleotides line up with TRBD1. Germline V gene data show CDR1 as SNHLY and CDR2 as FYNNEI. The V segment lost 6 bases and the J segment 4 bases; nucleotides outside the gene matches: 8. CDR3 size: 15 residues. CDR3 nucleotide sequence: TGTGCCAGCAGAGCGCGGGACAGACTTAATGAAAAACTGTTTTTT. This gives the protein CASRARDRLNEKLFF.

CDR3 protein: CASSEYLPHNEQFF. In DNA form, the CDR3 reads TGTGCCAGCAGTGAATACCTACCCCACAATGAGCAGTTCTTC. V gene TRBV25-1 combines with J gene TRBJ2-1, with unresolved D. V dropped 0 bases and J dropped 5 bases, with 8 bases sitting between them. Germline values: CDR1 MGHDK, CDR2 SYGVNS. There are 14 residues in the CDR3.

The chain is built from TRBV6-5 and TRBJ2-7, with TRBD2 matching 10 bases. The germline gives CDR1 MNHEY, CDR2 SVGAGI. J gave up 3 bases and V 4 bases, and 6 bases lay outside the gene matches. The CDR3 contains 15 residues. The chain's CDR3 is CASSFGTSVFYEQYF. CDR3 nucleotide sequence: TGTGCCAGCAGTTTCGGGACTAGCGTCTTCTACGAGCAGTACTTC.

The genes are TRBV28 and TRBJ2-3; the D is unclear. Per the germline V gene, CDR1 is MDHEN and CDR2 is SYDVKM. V was pared by 3 bases and J by 5 bases, with 12 bases between. The CDR3 has 14 residues. The CDR3 DNA reads TGTGCCAGCAGTTTGAGTCAGGTGGGAGATACGCAGTATTTT. Its translation is CASSLSQVGDTQYF. Together with reference TRBV28 and TRBJ2-3, the CDR3 gives the full variable domain: DVKVTQSSRYLVKRTGEKVFLECVQDMDHENMFWYRQDPGLGLRLIYFSYDVKMKEKGDIPEGYSVSREKKERFSLILESASTNQTSMYLCASSLSQVGDTQYFGPGTRLTVL.